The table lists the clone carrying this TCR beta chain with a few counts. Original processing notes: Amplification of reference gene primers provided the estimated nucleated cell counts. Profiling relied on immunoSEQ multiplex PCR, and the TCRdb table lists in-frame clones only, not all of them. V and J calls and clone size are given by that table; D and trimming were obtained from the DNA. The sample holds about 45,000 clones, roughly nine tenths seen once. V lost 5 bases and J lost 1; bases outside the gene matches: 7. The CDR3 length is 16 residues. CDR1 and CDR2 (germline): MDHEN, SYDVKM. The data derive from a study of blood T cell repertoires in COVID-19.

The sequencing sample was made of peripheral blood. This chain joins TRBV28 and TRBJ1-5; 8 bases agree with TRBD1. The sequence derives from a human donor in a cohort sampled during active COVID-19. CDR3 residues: CASSPRGQGSNQPQHF. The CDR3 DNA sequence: TGTGCCAGCAGTCCGCGAGGACAGGGCAGCAATCAGCCCCAGCATTTT.